The next 21 T cell receptor beta chains were all read from a single sample in a study of cytomegalovirus exposure and HLA in healthy donors. Researchers ran the PCR with 60 Vbeta and 13 Jbeta primers. Here immunoSEQ multiplex PCR was the method, and the copy in TCRdb shows in-frame clones only, minus some. In the table there are around 100,000 clones, around 86% of which are singletons. Material: PBMCs. The receptors originated from a female donor in good health and CMV-seropositive.

Comments on this clone: Germline and junction disagree at one end, which may indicate a read error. The chain has TRBV7-9 and TRBJ2-7; a possible D gene is TRBD1 (5 bases). This CDR3 spans 12 amino acids. CDR1 is SEHNR and CDR2 is FQNEAQ in the germline V gene (reference sequence). The CDR3 reads CSSSQDTSEQYF. CDR3 in DNA: TGTTCCAGCAGCCAGGACACGAGCGAGCAGTACTTC.

This clone was observed a handful of times. The chain has TRBV7-6 and TRBJ1-4; 8 bases match TRBD1. Germline CDR1 is SGHVS and CDR2 is FNYEAQ. The CDR3 covers 14 residues. J lost 8 bases, V lost 5 bases, and 7 bases had no gene match. CDR3 coding DNA: TGTGCCAGCAGCATTGGACAGGGTGGGGAAAAACTGTTTTTT. Its protein is CASSIGQGGEKLFF.

The genes are TRBV5-5 and TRBJ2-5, with D uncertain. The V gene lost 0 bases and the J gene lost 3 bases, with 15 bases spanning the gap. Germline V gene sequence: CDR1 SGHKS, CDR2 YYEKEE (reference sequence). The CDR3 length is 16 residues. CDR3 DNA: TGTGCCAGCAGCTTGGTTTCTGGCAGTCCAGAAGAGACCCAGTACTTC. This codes for CASSLVSGSPEETQYF.

The chain has TRBV7-9 and TRBJ1-1, with a tentative D call TRBD1 (6 bases). With 5 bases removed from V and 3 bases from J, the gap between germline ends came to 16 bases. CDR3 length: 15 amino acids. Germline V lookup: CDR1 SEHNR, CDR2 FQNEAQ (reference sequence). This CDR3 is CASSKKTGADTEAFF. CDR3 nucleotide sequence: TGTGCCAGCAGCAAGAAGACAGGTGCCGACACTGAAGCTTTCTTT.

V usage is TRBV5-1 and J usage is TRBJ1-1, with a possible D match to TRBD1 (5 bases). The CDR3 contains 17 residues. The V end was cut by 4 bases, the J end by 3 bases, with 22 bases between. CDR1 is SGHRS and CDR2 is YFSETQ in the germline V gene. The DNA for the CDR3 is TGCGCCAGCAGCCGAATCTTCCTACCGGGGGGTTACACTGAAGCTTTCTTT. Protein: CASSRIFLPGGYTEAFF. Variable domain in full (rest from reference TRBV5-1 and TRBJ1-1): KAGVTQTPRYLIKTRGQQVTLSCSPISGHRSVSWYQQTPGQGLQFLFEYFSETQRNKGNFPGRFSGRQFSNSRSEMNVSTLELGDSALYLCASSRIFLPGGYTEAFFGQGTRLTVV.

The rearrangement joins TRBV27 to TRBJ2-3; D unresolved. The CDR3 sequence is 12 residues long. V shed 5 bases and J shed 5 bases, with 8 bases lying between them. Germline values: CDR1 MNHEY, CDR2 SMNVEV (reference sequence). DNA of the CDR3: TGTGCCAGCAGTCCGGCAGGAGATACGCAGTATTTT. This gives the protein CASSPAGDTQYF.

The chain is built from TRBV11-2 and TRBJ1-2; no reliable D call. The CDR3 loop spans 13 amino acids. V lost 2 bases, J lost 6 bases, and 10 bases lay in between. CDR1 and CDR2 (germline): SGHAT, FQNNGV. CDR3 DNA sequence: TGTGCCAGCAGCTTATTCCACGGGGATGGCTACACCTTC. Protein sequence: CASSLFHGDGYTF.

The chain has TRBV2 and TRBJ2-6; D is ambiguous. The V end was cut by 1 base, the J end by 0 bases, with 10 bases between. The CDR3 covers 17 residues. Germline V CDR1 and CDR2: SNHLY, FYNNEI. The CDR3 is CASSEGPWSSGANVLTF. As DNA, the CDR3 is TGTGCCAGCAGTGAAGGCCCATGGAGCTCTGGGGCCAACGTCCTGACTTTC.

This clone has a handful of counts. V and J are TRBV7-6 and TRBJ2-5, with 8 bases aligning to TRBD2. The V segment lost 3 bases and the J segment 5 bases; nucleotides outside the gene matches: 8. The CDR3 spans 15 residues. Germline V lookup: CDR1 SGHVS, CDR2 FNYEAQ. The CDR3 region has the DNA TGTGCCAGCAGCTTTACCCCCGGGGGGGTTGAGACCCAGTACTTC. Amino acids: CASSFTPGGVETQYF.

The CDR3 DNA reads TGTGCCAGCAGCGCCAACAGGGCCTACAATGAGCAGTTCTTC. Translating gives CASSANRAYNEQFF. The chain employs TRBV5-4 and TRBJ2-1; tentatively, D is TRBD1 (6 bases). Germline lookup yields CDR1 SGHNT and CDR2 YYREEE (reference sequence). The V and J ends lost 4 bases and 2 bases respectively, with 10 bases between them. The CDR3 runs 14 residues.

V usage is TRBV15 and J usage is TRBJ2-5; TRBD2 matches at 7 bases. The trim removed 0 bases at V and 1 base at J, leaving 5 bases unmatched. Germline V gives CDR1 LNHNV, CDR2 YYDKDF (reference sequence). The CDR3 covers 16 residues. DNA of the CDR3: TGTGCCACCAGCAGAGATCGGAGCGGGGTCCAAGAGACCCAGTACTTC. It yields the protein CATSRDRSGVQETQYF.

As to this clone: The CDR3 ends on some other residue instead of the conserved phenylalanine or tryptophan, so this is likely a read error. No DNA is shown, since the ends of the CDR3 on it are uncertain; the CDR3 is the one TCRdb lists. This chain uses TRBV6-5 with TRBJ2-3; the table calls TRBD2, which could not be checked here. A total of 11 residues make up the CDR3, ends included. CDR1 and CDR2 from the germline V gene are MNHEY and SVGAGI. The CDR3 sequence: CASSSGTVKVI.

The chain employs TRBV7-8 and TRBJ1-4; D is perhaps TRBD1 (6 bases). The V gene's germline CDR1 is SGHVS and CDR2 FQNEAQ. The CDR3 contains 16 residues. With 1 base removed from V and 7 bases from J, the gap between germline ends came to 16 bases. The CDR3 here is CASSLDLGGRSEKLFF. The CDR3 DNA follows: TGTGCCAGCAGCTTAGATCTTGGGGGCAGGAGTGAAAAACTGTTTTTT. Full variable domain (outside the CDR3, taken from reference TRBV7-8 and TRBJ1-4): GAGVSQSPRYKVAKRGQDVALRCDPISGHVSLFWYQQALGQGPEFLTYFQNEAQLDKSGLPSDRFFAERPEGSVSTLKIQRTQQEDSAVYLCASSLDLGGRSEKLFFGSGTQLSVL.

The CDR3 sequence: CASSPRHENTGELFF. The DNA for the CDR3 is TGTGCCAGCAGCCCCCGACATGAGAACACCGGGGAGCTGTTTTTT. The chain is built from TRBV9 and TRBJ2-2; no definite D call. V was trimmed by 4 bases and J by 1 base, leaving 11 bases between them. CDR1 and CDR2 from the germline V gene are SGDLS and YYNGEE. The CDR3 has 15 amino acids.

This rearrangement joins TRBV5-4 to TRBJ1-6; the match to TRBD1 covers 9 bases. The length of the CDR3 is 15 residues. The germline gives CDR1 SGHNT, CDR2 YYREEE (reference sequence). The V gene end was trimmed by 2 bases and the J gene end by 7 bases; junction bases not matched to a gene: 4. CDR3 in DNA: TGTGCCAGCAGCTTCCCGGGACAGGGAAATTCACCCCTCCACTTT. Translation gives CASSFPGQGNSPLHF.

The rearrangement uses TRBV19 and TRBJ1-1; perhaps TRBD1 as D (6 bases). The germline V gene has CDR1 LNHDA and CDR2 SQIVND (reference sequence). The CDR3 has 13 amino acids. V lost 7 bases and J 4 bases, leaving 13 bases between the germline ends. CDR3 residues: CASTMGALTEAFF. The DNA of the CDR3 is TGTGCCAGTACGATGGGGGCGCTCACTGAAGCTTTCTTT. Full variable domain (outside the CDR3, taken from reference TRBV19 and TRBJ1-1): DGGITQSPKYLFRKEGQNVTLSCEQNLNHDAMYWYRQDPGQGLRLIYYSQIVNDFQKGDIAEGYSVSREKKESFPLTVTSAQKNPTAFYLCASTMGALTEAFFGQGTRLTVV.

The V and J genes are TRBV23-1 and TRBJ2-6, with TRBD1 identical over 7 bases. TRBV23-1 is annotated as an ORF whose role is uncertain. Losses at the gene ends were 0 bases for V and 0 bases for J; bases not matched to a gene: 8. The CDR3 is made up of 19 amino acids. CDR3 bases: TGCGCCAGCAGTCAATCAACCAAGGACAGGCTCTCTGGGGCCAACGTCCTGACTTTC. Amino acids: CASSQSTKDRLSGANVLTF.

Only a few counts were recorded for this clone. This chain joins TRBV19 and TRBJ1-2; D remains ambiguous. Germline V gene data show CDR1 as LNHDA and CDR2 as SQIVND (reference sequence). CDR3 length equals 14 residues. V lost 2 bases, J lost 4 bases, and 11 bases lay in between. The CDR3 nucleotides are TGTGCCAGTAGTATAAGCTCCCGGGGCTATGGCTACACCTTC. Its protein product is CASSISSRGYGYTF.

V and J are TRBV28 and TRBJ1-2; 10 bases match TRBD1. J lost 2 bases, V lost 8 bases, and 2 bases had no gene match. CDR1 is MDHEN and CDR2 is SYDVKM in the germline V gene. The CDR3 has 13 amino acids. For the CDR3, the DNA is TGTGCCAGCGACAGGGGGCGAAACTATGGCTACACCTTC. It translates to CASDRGRNYGYTF.

The genes are TRBV18 and TRBJ2-7; D unclear. V was cut by 0 bases and J by 3 bases, with 6 bases left in between. Germline-derived CDR1 and CDR2 are KGHSH and LQKENI. This CDR3 comprises 13 residues. CDR3 in amino acids: CASSPPTYYEQYF. The CDR3 DNA follows: TGTGCCAGCTCACCACCAACCTACTACGAGCAGTACTTC.

The rearrangement uses TRBV28 and TRBJ1-2; D not resolved. From germline, CDR1 is MDHEN and CDR2 SYDVKM. The ends were cut back, 2 bases at V and 2 bases at J, with 6 bases in the middle. This CDR3 has 13 residues. The CDR3 protein is CASSLTGNYGYTF. CDR3 DNA: TGTGCCAGCAGTTTAACGGGAAACTATGGCTACACCTTC.